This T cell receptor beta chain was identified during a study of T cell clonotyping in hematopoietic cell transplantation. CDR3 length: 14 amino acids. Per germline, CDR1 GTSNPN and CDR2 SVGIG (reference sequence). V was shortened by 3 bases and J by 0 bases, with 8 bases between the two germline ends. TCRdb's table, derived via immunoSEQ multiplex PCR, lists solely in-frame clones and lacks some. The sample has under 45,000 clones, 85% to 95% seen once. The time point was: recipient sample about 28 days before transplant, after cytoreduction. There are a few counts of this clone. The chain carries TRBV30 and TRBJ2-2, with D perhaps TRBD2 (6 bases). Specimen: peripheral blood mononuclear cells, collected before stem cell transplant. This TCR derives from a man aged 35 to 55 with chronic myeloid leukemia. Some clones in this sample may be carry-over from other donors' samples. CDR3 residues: CAWRAGPNTGELFF. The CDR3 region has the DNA TGTGCCTGGAGGGCGGGGCCGAACACCGGGGAGCTGTTTTTT.